The clone carrying this T cell receptor (beta chain) was recorded once. As yet, its antigen is unknown. The CDR3 has 17 amino acids. After removal of 5 bases from V and 4 bases from J, the junction contained 10 bases not matched to a gene. Germline CDR1 reads SEHNR; CDR2 reads FQNEAQ (reference sequence). The record originates from a study of radiotherapy plus CTLA-4 blockade in lung cancer. Background on the study: For 15% to 20% of patients, objective responses occurred, and about 34% had disease control. Study-wide results and limits: Interferon-beta and early blood T cell clone dynamics reportedly predicted response best. Expansion in blood of tumor-derived TCR clones was seen after radiotherapy plus ipilimumab.

Method: immunoSEQ multiplex PCR; TCRdb's copy keeps in-frame clones and lacks some. Here the sample spans 80,000 or so clones, roughly 79% being singletons. The chain couples TRBV7-9 to TRBJ2-7; 14 bases are a match to TRBD2. The specimen comprised peripheral blood, sampled from a patient treated with radiotherapy plus ipilimumab. The source of this sequence is a human donor with non-small cell lung cancer who had a partial response to radiotherapy plus ipilimumab. Some clones in this sample may be carry-over from other donors' samples. CDR3 protein: CASSQTSGGASPYEQYF. For the CDR3, the DNA is TGTGCCAGCAGCCAGACTAGCGGGGGGGCCAGTCCGTACGAGCAGTACTTC.